The entry below describes one T cell receptor beta chain. This entry comes from a study of CD8+ T cells in alopecia areata. As for the study in general: It was oral tofacitinib, at 5 to 10 mg twice daily, that treated patients received.

RNA was extracted and reverse transcribed into cDNA as the sequencing template. Generated by immunoSEQ multiplex PCR, the TCRdb table keeps only in-frame clones and is missing some. The data contain about 100,000 clones, about four fifths of them singletons. Treatment noted: oral pan-JAK inhibitor, 5-10 mg twice daily. Trimming took 3 bases from V and 2 from J; bases not matched to a gene: 6. From germline, CDR1 is SGHRS and CDR2 YFSETQ. The CDR3 loop spans 15 amino acids. This specimen consisted of CD8+ T cells sorted from blood, obtained at week 24, from a patient treated with tofacitinib. The V call is TRBV5-1, the J call TRBJ2-7; 9 bases map to TRBD1. The source of this sequence is a human donor with alopecia areata. The CDR3 reads CASSSPGQGTYEQYF. CDR3 nucleotides: TGCGCCAGCAGCTCACCCGGACAGGGGACCTACGAGCAGTACTTC.